One sample yielded the 13 T cell receptor beta chains listed below, sequenced in a study of blood T cell repertoires in COVID-19. The table came from immunoSEQ multiplex PCR; TCRdb's copy has only in-frame clones and leaves some out. The sample shows around 95,000 clones, about 80% of them seen only once. The sequenced material came from peripheral blood. The receptors here all came from a man aged 65 to 85 with active or convalescent COVID-19.

The rearrangement joins TRBV28 to TRBJ2-1, with D unresolved. CDR1 is MDHEN and CDR2 is SYDVKM in the germline V gene. This CDR3 has 11 amino acids. Trimming cost V 4 bases and J 5 bases, with 3 bases left between them. CDR3 sequence (DNA): TGTGCCAGCAGTTCAAACAATGAGCAGTTCTTC. It codes for CASSSNNEQFF.

The chain combines TRBV29-1 with TRBJ2-3; the match to TRBD1 covers 7 bases. The CDR3 consists of 13 residues. CDR1 is SQVTM and CDR2 is ANQGSEA in the germline V gene. J gave up 5 bases and V 6 bases, and 8 bases lay outside the gene matches. CDR3 protein: CSVGQSQGDTQYF. CDR3 DNA sequence: TGCAGCGTGGGACAGTCTCAGGGAGATACGCAGTATTTT.

The V and J genes are TRBV24-1 and TRBJ1-2, with a weak D call TRBD1 (6 bases). This CDR3 is built from 16 residues. The germline V gene has CDR1 KGHDR and CDR2 SFDVKD. The ends were cut back, 5 bases at V and 0 bases at J, with 15 bases in the middle. CDR3 nucleotides: TGTGCCACCAGTGCTGCAGGGGTGCGCTCTAACTATGGCTACACCTTC. Residues: CATSAAGVRSNYGYTF.

The chain has TRBV27 and TRBJ1-5; D is unclear. Germline values: CDR1 MNHEY, CDR2 SMNVEV (reference sequence). This CDR3 is built from 12 residues. With 7 bases removed from V and 6 bases from J, the gap between germline ends came to 10 bases. CDR3 DNA: TGTGCCAGCACCCAACGGGGTCAGCCCCAGCATTTT. This sequence encodes CASTQRGQPQHF.

CDR3 loop: CASSQGGSGMQETQYF. Written as DNA, the CDR3 is TGTGCCAGCAGCCAAGGGGGTAGCGGGATGCAAGAGACCCAGTACTTC. The V and J genes are TRBV3-1 (or the pseudogene TRBV3-2) and TRBJ2-5; 8 nucleotides match TRBD2. The CDR3 has 16 amino acids. Germline V gene lookup returns CDR1 LGHDT and CDR2 YNNKEL (reference sequence). V trimming: 1 base; J trimming: 2 bases; junction bases outside the gene matches: 6.

The rearrangement joins TRBV2 to TRBJ2-7; D not resolved. Germline lookup yields CDR1 SNHLY and CDR2 FYNNEI. Trimming cost V 8 bases and J 4 bases, with 12 bases left between them. CDR3 length: 12 residues. The CDR3 bases are TGTGCCAGCCTGGGCAGAAGTTACGAGCAGTACTTC. It is translated as CASLGRSYEQYF.

This clone has only one observation. The chain links TRBV4-3 to TRBJ2-5; 9 bases fit TRBD2. This CDR3 has 16 amino acids. In germline, CDR1 is LGHNA, CDR2 YSLEER. Trimming removed 3 bases from V and 5 bases from J; junction bases left unmatched: 10. The chain's CDR3 is CASSQFIAGGPETQYF. CDR3 nucleotide sequence: TGCGCCAGCAGCCAGTTCATCGCGGGAGGGCCCGAGACCCAGTACTTC.

This clone was seen more than once but under ten times. The chain has TRBV5-5 and TRBJ2-5; either TRBD1 or TRBD2 may fit D (5 bases each). V was pared by 4 bases and J by 5 bases, with 12 bases between. Germline CDR1 is SGHKS and CDR2 is YYEKEE (reference sequence). The CDR3 loop spans 13 amino acids. CDR3 nucleotide sequence: TGTGCCAGCAGCGTGGGACCCAGGGAGACCCAGTACTTC. Translation: CASSVGPRETQYF.

This sequence joins TRBV30 and TRBJ2-7, with 7 bases that match TRBD1. The CDR3 consists of 12 residues. V lost 2 bases and J lost 4; bases outside the gene matches: 2. Per germline, CDR1 GTSNPN and CDR2 SVGIG (reference sequence). CDR3: CAWSIQGYEQYF. CDR3 sequence (DNA): TGTGCCTGGAGTATACAGGGGTACGAGCAGTACTTC.

The chain combines TRBV6-5 with TRBJ1-5; TRBD1 agrees at 8 bases. J gave up 7 bases and V 7 bases, and 9 bases lay outside the gene matches. The CDR3 sequence is 14 residues long. CDR1 and CDR2 from the germline V gene are MNHEY and SVGAGI. CDR3 bases: TGTGCCAGCAAGCAGGGGGCCTCTGCGCAGCCCCAGCATTTT. Translation: CASKQGASAQPQHF.

The rearrangement joins TRBV5-1 to TRBJ1-4, with D maybe TRBD1 (6 bases). Looked up from germline, CDR1 is SGHRS and CDR2 is YFSETQ. V was pared by 5 bases and J by 0 bases, with 26 bases between. The CDR3 totals 20 residues. CDR3 in DNA: TGCGCCAGCAGGATGGGGGCAGGGGACCCTTTCGATGCAACTAATGAAAAACTGTTTTTT. Translated, it gives CASRMGAGDPFDATNEKLFF.

The chain couples TRBV15 to TRBJ2-1; 12 bases align to TRBD2. Per the germline V gene, CDR1 is LNHNV and CDR2 is YYDKDF (reference sequence). The ends lost 3 bases at V and 6 bases at J; junction bases unmatched: 18. This CDR3 comprises 20 residues. CDR3 nucleotides: TGTGCCACCAGCAGCCAACCCATACTTCTAGCGGGAGGGGGGGGCAATGAGCAGTTCTTC. It codes for CATSSQPILLAGGGGNEQFF.

CDR3 DNA: TGTGCCTCCCTTGACCGGGACAGGGGAAACACCGGGGAGCTGTTTTTT. It yields the protein CASLDRDRGNTGELFF. This chain joins TRBV10-3 and TRBJ2-2; 10 positions match TRBD1. This CDR3 is 16 amino acids long. Losses at the gene ends were 11 bases for V and 2 bases for J; bases not matched to a gene: 11. From germline, CDR1 is ENHRY and CDR2 SYGVKD.